The 6 T cell receptor beta chains below all came from one sample that was sequenced in a study of cytomegalovirus exposure and HLA in healthy donors. The study ran its PCR with 60 Vbeta and 13 Jbeta primers. Sequenced by immunoSEQ multiplex PCR; TCRdb stores in-frame clones only, minus some. The profile shows approximately 170,000 clones, about 63% of them singletons. Sequencing was done on a sample of PBMCs. The receptors stem from a middle-aged woman in good health and CMV-seropositive.

This clone was seen just once. V usage is TRBV29-1 and J usage is TRBJ1-1; a weak D match, TRBD1 (6 bases). The ends were cut back, 7 bases at V and 3 bases at J, with 15 bases in the middle. The germline V gene has CDR1 SQVTM and CDR2 ANQGSEA. This CDR3 spans 13 amino acids. The CDR3 sequence is CSGAQGGHTEAFF. Written as DNA, the CDR3 is TGCAGCGGGGCACAGGGTGGGCACACTGAAGCTTTCTTT.

The CDR3: CASSLRTSGAYEQYF. DNA of the CDR3: TGTGCCAGCAGCTTAAGAACTAGCGGGGCCTACGAGCAGTACTTC. The chain couples TRBV13 to TRBJ2-7, with TRBD2 matching over 10 bases. The V gene's germline CDR1 is PRHDT and CDR2 FYEKMQ (reference sequence). The CDR3 is made up of 15 amino acids. V lost 2 bases and J lost 2; bases outside the gene matches: 3.

The CDR3: CASSLDTSGANEQFF. CDR3 bases: TGCGCCAGCAGCTTGGATACTAGCGGGGCCAATGAGCAGTTCTTC. This chain links TRBV5-1 with TRBJ2-1; 10 positions match TRBD2. Losses at the gene ends were 0 bases for V and 6 bases for J; bases not matched to a gene: 3. Germline V gene data show CDR1 as SGHRS and CDR2 as YFSETQ. The CDR3 runs 15 residues.

This chain links TRBV5-4 with TRBJ2-1; 7 bases map to TRBD1. The V and J ends lost 2 bases and 7 bases, in that order; junction bases with no gene match: 6. The CDR3 runs 14 residues. CDR1 and CDR2 (germline): SGHNT, YYREEE (reference sequence). CDR3 in DNA: TGTGCCAGCAGCTTCAGTGACAGGGATAATGAGCAGTTCTTC. Amino acid sequence: CASSFSDRDNEQFF. Based on the CDR3 plus reference TRBV5-4 and TRBJ2-1, the full variable domain is ETGVTQSPTHLIKTRGQQVTLRCSSQSGHNTVSWYQQALGQGPQFIFQYYREEENGRGNFPPRFSGLQFPNYSSELNVNALELDDSALYLCASSFSDRDNEQFFGPGTRLTVL.

V is TRBV19 and J is TRBJ2-1; the D gene is possibly TRBD2 (6 bases). V was trimmed by 5 bases and J by 6 bases, leaving 20 bases between them. CDR1 and CDR2 from the germline V gene are LNHDA and SQIVND (reference sequence). This CDR3 region has 16 residues. The CDR3 loop is CASSHPGEVPGNEQFF. In nucleotides, the CDR3 is TGTGCCAGTAGTCACCCTGGGGAGGTTCCCGGCAATGAGCAGTTCTTC.

The chain is built from TRBV7-2 and TRBJ2-7, with TRBD2 identical over 11 bases. The CDR3 extends over 17 amino acids. Germline V gene data show CDR1 as SGHTA and CDR2 as FQGNSA. V was clipped by 0 bases and J by 5 bases; unmatched bases: 9. CDR3 coding DNA: TGTGCCAGCAGCTTAGCGCGCACTAGCGGGAGAGGCCACGAGCAGTACTTC. It is translated as CASSLARTSGRGHEQYF.